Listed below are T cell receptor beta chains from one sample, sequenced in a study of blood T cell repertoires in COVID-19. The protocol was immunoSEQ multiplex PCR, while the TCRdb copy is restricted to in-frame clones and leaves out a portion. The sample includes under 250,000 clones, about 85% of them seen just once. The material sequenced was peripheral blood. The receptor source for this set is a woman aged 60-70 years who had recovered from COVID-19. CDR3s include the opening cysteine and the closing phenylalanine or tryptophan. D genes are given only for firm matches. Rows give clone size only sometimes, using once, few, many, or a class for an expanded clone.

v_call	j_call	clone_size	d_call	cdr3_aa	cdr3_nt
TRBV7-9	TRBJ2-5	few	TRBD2	CASLPTSGVETQYF	TGTGCCAGCCTCCCGACTAGCGGGGTGGAGACCCAGTACTTC
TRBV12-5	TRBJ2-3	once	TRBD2	CASGFGGGDSDTQYF	TGTGCTAGTGGTTTCGGCGGGGGGGACTCAGATACGCAGTATTTT
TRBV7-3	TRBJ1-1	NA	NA	CASSLSRYTEAFF	TGTGCCAGCAGCTTATCCAGGTACACTGAAGCTTTCTTT
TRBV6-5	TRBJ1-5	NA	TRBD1	CASSTGELHQPQHF	TGTGCCAGCAGTACAGGGGAGCTCCATCAGCCCCAGCATTTT
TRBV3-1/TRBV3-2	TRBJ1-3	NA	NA	CASSQGLRGIGNTIYF	TGTGCCAGCAGCCAAGGTCTTCGGGGTATAGGAAACACCATATATTTT
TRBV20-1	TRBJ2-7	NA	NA	CSARAVYEQYF	TGCAGTGCTAGAGCCGTCTACGAGCAGTACTTC
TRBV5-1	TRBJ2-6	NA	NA	CASSLNRAVTSGANVLTF	TGCGCCAGCAGCCTCAACAGGGCAGTCACTTCCGGGGCCAACGTCCTGACTTTC
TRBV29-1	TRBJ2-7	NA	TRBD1	CSVEGGGDYEQYF	TGCAGCGTTGAAGGAGGGGGCGACTACGAGCAGTACTTC
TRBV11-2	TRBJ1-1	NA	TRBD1	CASSPGQDMNTEAFF	TGTGCCAGCAGCCCCGGACAGGACATGAACACTGAAGCTTTCTTT
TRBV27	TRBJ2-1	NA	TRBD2	CASKPSGGAVEQFF	TGTGCCAGCAAACCTAGCGGGGGGGCGGTTGAGCAGTTCTTC
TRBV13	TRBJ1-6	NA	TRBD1	CASSARQGPYNSPLHF	TGTGCCAGCAGCGCCAGACAGGGACCCTATAATTCACCCCTCCACTTT
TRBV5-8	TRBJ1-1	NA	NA	CASSLYRTEAFF	TGTGCCAGCAGCTTGTACAGAACTGAAGCTTTCTTT
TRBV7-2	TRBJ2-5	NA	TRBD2	CASSAVTSGGPEGETQYF	TGTGCCAGCAGTGCCGTGACTAGCGGGGGCCCCGAGGGGGAGACCCAGTACTTC
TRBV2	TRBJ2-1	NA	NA	CASSQDSQYNEQFF	TGTGCCAGCAGTCAGGACTCGCAATACAATGAGCAGTTCTTC
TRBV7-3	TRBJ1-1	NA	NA	CASSLGGGSNTEAFF	TGTGCCAGCAGCTTAGGTGGGGGGTCGAACACTGAAGCTTTCTTT
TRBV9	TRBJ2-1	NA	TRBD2	CASSGTSGGIGEQFF	TGTGCCAGCAGCGGAACTAGCGGGGGAATTGGTGAGCAGTTCTTC
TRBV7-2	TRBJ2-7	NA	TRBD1	CASRYDRDALYEQYF	TGTGCCAGCAGGTACGACAGGGACGCTCTCTACGAGCAGTACTTC
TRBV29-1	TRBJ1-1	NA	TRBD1	CSVNRGGTEAFF	TGCAGCGTTAACAGGGGGGGAACTGAAGCTTTCTTT
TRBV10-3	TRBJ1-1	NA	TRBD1	CAISDLYPGQLKKLMNTEAFF	TGTGCCATCAGTGATCTCTATCCGGGACAGCTAAAAAAGTTGATGAACACTGAAGCTTTCTTT
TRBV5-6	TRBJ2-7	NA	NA	CASSRRRVINEQYF	TGTGCCAGCAGTCGGCGCAGGGTAATCAACGAGCAGTACTTC
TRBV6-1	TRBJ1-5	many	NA	CASSEWGQPNQPQHF	TGTGCCAGCAGTGAATGGGGGCAGCCAAATCAGCCCCAGCATTTT
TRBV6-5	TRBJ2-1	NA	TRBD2	CASRWGGGSYNEQFF	TGTGCCAGCCGTTGGGGCGGGGGTTCCTACAATGAGCAGTTCTTC
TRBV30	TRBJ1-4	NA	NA	CAWSATGLGEKLFF	TGTGCCTGGAGCGCAACAGGGCTCGGCGAAAAACTGTTTTTT
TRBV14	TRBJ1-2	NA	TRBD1	CASSRPGTENYGYTF	TGTGCCAGCAGCCGCCCCGGGACAGAGAATTATGGCTACACCTTC
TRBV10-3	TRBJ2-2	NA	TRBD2	CAIWRTSGGGTGELFF	TGTGCCATCTGGAGGACTAGCGGGGGGGGCACCGGGGAGCTGTTTTTT
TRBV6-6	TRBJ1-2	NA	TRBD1	CASSYGTGLVTF	TGTGCCAGCAGTTACGGGACAGGGTTGGTCACCTTC
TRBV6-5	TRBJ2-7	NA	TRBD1	CASSRRRTGYYEQYF	TGTGCCAGCAGCCGGCGTCGGACAGGGTATTACGAGCAGTACTTC
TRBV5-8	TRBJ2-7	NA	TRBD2	CASSPRLAGVREQYF	TGTGCCAGCAGCCCGCGACTAGCGGGGGTGAGGGAGCAGTACTTC
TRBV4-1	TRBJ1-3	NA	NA	CASSLLGPVSSGNTIYF	TGCGCCAGCAGCCTCCTAGGCCCTGTCAGCTCTGGAAACACCATATATTTT
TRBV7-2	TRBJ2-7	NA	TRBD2	CASSPSGTTASYEQYF	TGTGCCAGCAGCCCGAGCGGGACGACGGCCTCGTACGAGCAGTACTTC
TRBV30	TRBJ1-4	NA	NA	CAWNRGTNEKLFF	TGTGCCTGGAACCGGGGTACTAATGAAAAACTGTTTTTT
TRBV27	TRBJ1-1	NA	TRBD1	CAVSRDRDITEAFF	TGTGCCGTCTCGCGGGACAGGGACATCACTGAAGCTTTCTTT
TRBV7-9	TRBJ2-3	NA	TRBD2	CASSLMRLAGTDTQYF	TGTGCCAGCAGCTTGATGCGACTAGCGGGCACAGATACGCAGTATTTT
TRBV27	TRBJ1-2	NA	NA	CASSILGGAGGYTF	TGTGCCAGCAGTATCCTAGGGGGAGCGGGGGGCTACACCTTC
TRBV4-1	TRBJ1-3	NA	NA	CASSQPLGDSGNTIYF	TGCGCCAGCAGCCAACCGCTCGGGGATTCTGGAAACACCATATATTTT
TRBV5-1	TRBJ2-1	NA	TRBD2	CASSLVGLAEGSYNEQFF	TGCGCCAGCAGCTTGGTAGGACTAGCGGAGGGATCCTACAATGAGCAGTTCTTC
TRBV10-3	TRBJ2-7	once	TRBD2	CAISPSGGPTGEQYF	TGTGCCATCAGTCCTAGCGGGGGGCCGACGGGGGAGCAGTACTTC
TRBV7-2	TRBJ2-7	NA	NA	CASSYSSYEQYF	TGTGCCAGCAGCTACAGCTCCTACGAGCAGTACTTC
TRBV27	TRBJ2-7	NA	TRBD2	CASSLSMSGGPLEQYF	TGTGCCAGCAGTTTATCGATGAGCGGGGGGCCCCTCGAGCAGTACTTC
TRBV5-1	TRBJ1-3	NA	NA	CASSDTQGGNTIYF	TGCGCCAGCAGCGATACCCAGGGTGGAAACACCATATATTTT
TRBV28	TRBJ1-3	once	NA	CASINPGIGNTIYF	TGTGCCAGCATTAACCCGGGAATTGGAAACACCATATATTTT
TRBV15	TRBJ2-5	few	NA	CATSRDPPGAQYF	TGTGCCACCAGCAGAGATCCCCCCGGTGCCCAGTACTTC
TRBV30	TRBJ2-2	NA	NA	CARKPGGAVVTGELFF	TGTGCCCGGAAGCCGGGGGGCGCGGTGGTAACCGGGGAGCTGTTTTTT
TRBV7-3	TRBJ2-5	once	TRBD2	CASRPSSGGVQETQYF	TGTGCCAGCCGCCCCTCTAGCGGGGGGGTCCAAGAGACCCAGTACTTC
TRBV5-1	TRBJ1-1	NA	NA	CASSQDRPNTEAFF	TGCGCCAGCAGCCAAGACAGGCCAAACACTGAAGCTTTCTTT
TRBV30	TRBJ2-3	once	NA	CAWSVWGGASDTQYF	TGTGCCTGGAGTGTATGGGGGGGCGCCTCAGATACGCAGTATTTT